This T cell receptor beta chain was sequenced in a study of beta chain features in type 1 diabetes. Comment on this clone: Its antigen is currently unknown.

Reverse transcribing all isolated RNA meant expressed TCRB transcripts were sequenced. Reads from naive, central memory and regulatory T cell samples averaged about 3.9 million. Sequencing used immunoSEQ multiplex PCR; TCRdb keeps in-frame clones, though not all of them. This table has around 710,000 clones, around 12% appearing once. CDR1 and CDR2 from the germline V gene are SGDLS and YYNGEE. V shed 4 bases and J shed 0 bases, with 11 bases lying between them. The CDR3 spans 15 residues. General observations from the study: Researchers report that Type 1 diabetes patients had moderately but significantly shorter TCRB CDR3s across all four CD4+ subsets.

The TCR was taken from a man aged 30 to 45 with type 1 diabetes. The rearrangement joins TRBV9 to TRBJ2-1, with a possible D match to TRBD1 (5 bases). Sequencing was done on a sample of naive CD4+ T cells from blood. The chain's CDR3 is CASSPRQSSYNEQFF. DNA for the CDR3: TGTGCCAGCAGCCCCCGACAGAGCTCCTACAATGAGCAGTTCTTC.